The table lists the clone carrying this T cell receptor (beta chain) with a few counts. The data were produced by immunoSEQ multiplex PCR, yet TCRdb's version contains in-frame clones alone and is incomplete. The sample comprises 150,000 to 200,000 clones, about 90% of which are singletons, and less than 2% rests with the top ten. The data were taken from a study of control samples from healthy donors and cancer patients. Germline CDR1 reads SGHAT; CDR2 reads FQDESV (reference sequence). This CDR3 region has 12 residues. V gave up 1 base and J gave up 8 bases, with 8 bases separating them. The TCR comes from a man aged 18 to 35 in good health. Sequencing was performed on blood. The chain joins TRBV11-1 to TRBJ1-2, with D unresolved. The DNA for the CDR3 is TGTGCCAGCAGCTTAGAAGGACGGGGCTACACCTTC. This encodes CASSLEGRGYTF.